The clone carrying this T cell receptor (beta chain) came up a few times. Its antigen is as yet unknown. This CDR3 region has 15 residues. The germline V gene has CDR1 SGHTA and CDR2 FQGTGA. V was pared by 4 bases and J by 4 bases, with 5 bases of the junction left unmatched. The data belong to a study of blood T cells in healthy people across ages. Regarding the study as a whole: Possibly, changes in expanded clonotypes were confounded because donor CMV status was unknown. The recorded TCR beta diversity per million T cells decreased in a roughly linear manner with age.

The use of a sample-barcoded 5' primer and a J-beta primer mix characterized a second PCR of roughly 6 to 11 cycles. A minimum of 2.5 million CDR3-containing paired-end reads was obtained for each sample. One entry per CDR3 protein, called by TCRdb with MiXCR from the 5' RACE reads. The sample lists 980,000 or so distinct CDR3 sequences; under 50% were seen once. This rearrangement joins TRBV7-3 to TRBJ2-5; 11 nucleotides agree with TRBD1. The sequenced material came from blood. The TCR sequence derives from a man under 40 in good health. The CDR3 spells CASSSGQGVSETQYF. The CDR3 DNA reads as TGTGCCAGCAGCTCGGGACAGGGGGTTTCAGAGACCCAGTACTTC.